The 9 T cell receptor beta chains given below trace back to one sample, sequenced in a study of vaccination effects on CD4 cells after COVID-19. Sequencing was preceded by expansion of antigen-specific CD4+ T cells with viral peptide pools in the ViraFEST assay. It was after around 10 days of culture that CD4+ T cells were isolated. The vaccine recipients had no prior SARS-CoV-2 infection, with negative nucleocapsid antibodies. These receptors' targets are unknown. Produced via immunoSEQ multiplex PCR; TCRdb's table is partial and in-frame only. Of 25,000 to 30,000 clones in the sample, roughly 73% were seen once. The material was CD4+ T cells from PBMCs cultured with HCoV-NL63 spike peptides, obtained before COVID-19 vaccination. The receptors come from a human donor who received a COVID-19 vaccine.

The chain links TRBV28 to TRBJ1-5; the D gene is possibly TRBD1 (5 bases). The germline gives CDR1 MDHEN, CDR2 SYDVKM. Trimming took off 6 bases at V and 9 bases at J, with 12 bases between the two ends. The CDR3 runs 12 residues. For the CDR3, the DNA is TGTGCCAGCAGCGTACAAAGGGGGCCCCAGCATTTT. Encoded protein: CASSVQRGPQHF.

The rearrangement joins TRBV11-2 to TRBJ2-3; TRBD1 matches at 8 bases. Per the germline V gene, CDR1 is SGHAT and CDR2 is FQNNGV. The CDR3 has 13 amino acids. V shed 0 bases and J 12 bases; nucleotides not matched to a gene: 5. The CDR3 DNA reads TGTGCCAGCAGCTTAGAACCGGCAGGGGGCCAGTATTTT. Encoded protein: CASSLEPAGGQYF.

V and J are TRBV28 and TRBJ2-7; possible D gene TRBD1, 5 bases. V lost 4 bases to trimming and J lost 12 bases, with 19 bases between them. Germline V CDR1 and CDR2: MDHEN, SYDVKM. The CDR3 runs 13 residues. The CDR3 bases are TGTGCCAGCAGTTCCACTACCAGGGCCTCCGGGTACTTC. This gives the protein CASSSTTRASGYF.

This chain joins TRBV18 and TRBJ1-6; D uncertain. Germline lookup yields CDR1 KGHSH and CDR2 LQKENI. The CDR3 sequence is 16 residues long. The V and J ends lost 1 base and 4 bases respectively, with 11 bases between them. The CDR3 DNA reads as TGTGCCAGCTCACCACTTTCGGAGCCTTATAATTCACCCCTCCACTTT. Protein product: CASSPLSEPYNSPLHF.

Only a few counts were recorded for this clone. The rearrangement links TRBV4-3 to TRBJ1-2; D is uncertain. CDR3 size: 15 residues. The V end was cut by 0 bases, the J end by 2 bases, with 10 bases between. Germline CDR1 is LGHNA and CDR2 is YSLEER. As DNA, the CDR3 is TGCGCCAGCAGCCAAGATTACGCGGCCAACTATGGCTACACCTTC. Translating gives CASSQDYAANYGYTF.

This clone was seen a handful of times. This sequence joins TRBV19 and TRBJ1-5; D is perhaps TRBD1 (5 bases). Looked up from germline, CDR1 is LNHDA and CDR2 is SQIVND (reference sequence). CDR3 length equals 14 residues. V was shortened by 8 bases and J by 4 bases, with 15 bases between the two germline ends. The DNA of the CDR3 is TGTGCCAGTCTGACAGCCGCCGGAAATCAGCCCCAGCATTTT. Protein: CASLTAAGNQPQHF. Full variable domain (missing parts from reference TRBV19 and TRBJ1-5): DGGITQSPKYLFRKEGQNVTLSCEQNLNHDAMYWYRQDPGQGLRLIYYSQIVNDFQKGDIAEGYSVSREKKESFPLTVTSAQKNPTAFYLCASLTAAGNQPQHFGDGTRLSIL.

This chain uses TRBV12-3 or TRBV12-4 with TRBJ1-2; 12 bases map to TRBD1. Trimming removed 6 bases from V and 5 bases from J; junction bases left unmatched: 1. There are 13 residues in the CDR3. The chain's CDR3 is CASRGQGAYGYTF. The CDR3, as DNA: TGTGCCAGCAGGGGACAGGGGGCTTATGGCTACACCTTC.

The chain uses TRBV4-2 and TRBJ2-2; 9 nucleotides align to TRBD1. The CDR3 is 17 residues long. Germline V CDR1 and CDR2: LGHNA, YNFKEQ. V gave up 2 bases and J gave up 0 bases; unmatched junction bases: 4. The CDR3 DNA follows: TGTGCCAGCAGCCAAAGAACAGGGGGCACGAACACCGGGGAGCTGTTTTTT. Amino acid sequence: CASSQRTGGTNTGELFF.

This chain uses TRBV4-2 with TRBJ2-5, with 9 bases fitting TRBD1. Germline V gives CDR1 LGHNA, CDR2 YNFKEQ. The V segment lost 5 bases and the J segment 5 bases; nucleotides outside the gene matches: 9. The CDR3 has 15 residues. CDR3 in amino acids: CASSEGDRDGETQYF. CDR3 nucleotide sequence: TGTGCCAGCAGCGAAGGGGACAGGGACGGGGAGACCCAGTACTTC.